The clone carrying this T cell receptor beta chain has only one observation. Its matching antigen is unknown. Using immunoSEQ multiplex PCR, the repertoire was profiled, and TCRdb retains in-frame clones only, with some absent. Among some 100,000 clones listed, 80% to 90% were seen once. These data originate in a study of OX40 agonist ivuxolimab in advanced cancers. General study results and limits: The study found among the lowest clonal expansion in partial responders at 0.1-3.0 mg/kg. Nonresponders, in some cases, also had low normalized T-cell clonal expansion.

The V end lost 1 base, the J end lost 9 bases, and 15 bases lay between the germline ends. From germline, CDR1 is GTSNPN and CDR2 SVGIG (reference sequence). This CDR3 comprises 13 residues. Specimen: CD4+ or CD8+ T cells sorted from blood, collected in a trial of the OX40 agonist ivuxolimab. This receptor was identified in an adult with an advanced solid tumor such as melanoma, head and neck, liver or kidney cancer. The chain is built from TRBV30 and TRBJ1-2, with D possibly being TRBD1 (6 bases). The CDR3 region is CAWSARRTDSYTF. The DNA for the CDR3 is TGTGCCTGGAGTGCTAGACGGACAGACAGCTACACCTTC.